Listed below are T cell receptor beta chains from one sample, sequenced in a study of control samples from healthy donors and cancer patients. Libraries were prepared by immunoSEQ multiplex PCR; TCRdb keeps only in-frame clonotypes and omits some of them. The sample has 90,000 to 100,000 clones, almost 85% seen once; the top ten hold approximately 2%. Sequenced input: blood. These receptors all come from a man aged 55 to 70 in good health. Each CDR3 is given without its conserved first and last residue.

>TRBV30|TRBJ2-2
AWSVKWGSVGELF
>TRBV2|TRBJ1-1
ASRAGGGRTEAF
>TRBV19|TRBJ2-7
ASSIAGTSGTSYEQY
>TRBV5-1|TRBJ2-2
ASSRETSGSGRGTGELF
>TRBV4-1|TRBJ1-5
ASSQDRTEYSNQPQH
>TRBV6-5|TRBJ2-3
ASPGPFTDTQY
>TRBV5-5|TRBJ2-7
ASSLAPGLEGEQY
>TRBV12-5|TRBJ2-3
ASGLETLTDTQY
>TRBV29-1|TRBJ2-1
SVAGTSGGFTSYNEQF
>TRBV13|TRBJ1-1
ASSGDGGEAF
>TRBV6-2/TRBV6-3|TRBJ2-7
ASSSPTTSRLSYEQY
>TRBV7-2|TRBJ2-7
ASSFTVDPMD
>TRBV6-5|TRBJ2-1
ASYRDKPYNEQF
>TRBV30|TRBJ2-3
AWSGVLAGGRMQY
>TRBV6-6|TRBJ2-7
ATHGEGTYEQY
>TRBV5-1|TRBJ2-1
ASSLQQGAYNEQF
>TRBV6-1|NA
ASSERGAETQY
>TRBV6-5|TRBJ1-6
ASEKGVKNSPLH
>TRBV30|TRBJ2-2
AWSVPGGTGELF
>TRBV7-7|TRBJ1-6
ASSLRGDSPLH